Listed below are T cell receptor beta chains from one sample, sequenced in a study of blood T cell repertoires in COVID-19. Some clones are missing from TCRdb's copy, which holds only in-frame ones; the method was immunoSEQ multiplex PCR. The top ten clones hold 11% of a sample with 250,000 or so clones, about 90% of them seen once. Source material: PBMCs or T cells enriched from blood (not recorded which). The receptors shown here come from a man aged 25-45 years who had recovered from COVID-19. CDR3s include the opening cysteine and the closing phenylalanine or tryptophan. A D gene is named only where the DNA matches it firmly. Rows give clone size only sometimes, using once, few, many, or a class for an expanded clone.

J gene	D gene	clone size	V gene	CDR3 DNA	CDR3 protein
TRBJ2-3	-	-	TRBV2	TGTGCCAGCAGTTCGAGCCGCACAGATACGCAGTATTTT	CASSSSRTDTQYF
TRBJ2-1	TRBD2	-	TRBV9	TGTGCCAGCAGCGTAGGCGGGGGTAGCCTGGTAGAGCAGTTCTTC	CASSVGGGSLVEQFF
TRBJ2-1	-	-	TRBV7-5	TGTGCCAGAAGCTTAGTTGTAGCGGGAGGGCCGCCAGCTTACAATGAGCAGTTCTTC	CARSLVVAGGPPAYNEQFF
TRBJ2-1	TRBD2	-	TRBV7-9	TGTGCCATCCCAGCGGGGACCTCCTACAATGAGCAGTTCTTC	CAIPAGTSYNEQFF
TRBJ1-2	-	-	TRBV29-1	TGCAGCGTTGGGGCGATTTATTTAAGGCACTATGGCTACACCTTC	CSVGAIYLRHYGYTF
TRBJ2-1	-	-	TRBV6-2/TRBV6-3	TGTGCCAGCAGCTTATTGTCCAATGAGCAGTTCTTC	CASSLLSNEQFF
TRBJ2-7	TRBD1	-	TRBV30	TGTGCCTGGAGTCGGGACAGGGTTACGGCCGAGCAGTACTTC	CAWSRDRVTAEQYF
TRBJ2-3	-	once	TRBV13	TGTGCCAGCTTTGCGGGGTATGATACGCAGTATTTT	CASFAGYDTQYF
TRBJ1-5	-	-	TRBV12-1	TGTGCCAGCAACCGGGACAGGGCCTATAGCAATCAGCCCCAGCATTTT	CASNRDRAYSNQPQHF
TRBJ1-6	-	few	TRBV19	TGTGCCAGTAGTACCACCCCAGATTCACCCCTCCACTTT	CASSTTPDSPLHF
TRBJ1-5	-	few	TRBV28	TGTGCCAGCAACACCCGGGGTCAGCCCCAGCATTTT	CASNTRGQPQHF
TRBJ1-1	TRBD1	-	TRBV2	TGTGCCAGCAGTCCGCGACAGGGGGTTAACACTGAAGCTTTCTTT	CASSPRQGVNTEAFF
TRBJ1-4	-	-	TRBV10-3	TGTGCCATCAGTGAGGGGGCAGGAGGGACTGAAAAACTGTTTTTT	CAISEGAGGTEKLFF
TRBJ1-4	TRBD1	-	TRBV28	TGTGCCAGCAGCCTGACAGGGTCTAATGAAAAACTGTTTTTT	CASSLTGSNEKLFF
TRBJ2-7	-	-	TRBV28	TGTGCCAGCAGTTTCGCGGGTTCAAACGAGCAGTACTTC	CASSFAGSNEQYF
TRBJ2-6	TRBD2	-	TRBV25-1	TGTGCCAGCAGTGTACTAGCGGGCGCCTCTGGGGCCAACGTCCTGACTTTC	CASSVLAGASGANVLTF
TRBJ1-6	-	-	TRBV4-3	TGCGCCAGCAGCCAAGATCGAGGGATGGGGAATTCACCCCTCCACTTT	CASSQDRGMGNSPLHF
TRBJ1-1	TRBD1	-	TRBV7-9	TGTGCCAGCAGCCTCCAGGGGGGGAACACTGAAGCTTTCTTT	CASSLQGGNTEAFF
TRBJ2-7	-	-	TRBV10-3	TGTGCCATCAGTGAGTCGAAGGGGAAATACGAGCAGTACTTC	CAISESKGKYEQYF
TRBJ2-3	TRBD1	-	TRBV19	TGTGCCAGTAGGGACAGGGCGATCTCCACAGATACGCAGTATTTT	CASRDRAISTDTQYF
TRBJ1-1	-	once	TRBV7-8	TGTGCCAGCAGCTTAAAACAGAAGGCTTTCTTT	CASSLKQKAFF
TRBJ2-5	-	once	TRBV9	TGTGCCAGCAGCGTTTACAGCCGAGAGACCCAGTACTTC	CASSVYSRETQYF
TRBJ2-7	-	-	TRBV18	TGTGCCAGCTCACCGGCTGGTTTGAACTCCTACGAGCAGTACTTC	CASSPAGLNSYEQYF
TRBJ1-2	TRBD1	-	TRBV4-3	TGCGCCAGCAGCCAAGTGGGCAGGGGGTATGGCTACACCTTC	CASSQVGRGYGYTF
TRBJ1-1	-	few	TRBV6-2/TRBV6-3	TGTGCCAGCAGTCAATCCGACACCTACCGGATGAACACTGAAGCTTTCTTT	CASSQSDTYRMNTEAFF
TRBJ1-1	-	-	TRBV10-2	TGCGCCAGCAGTAACCCCCAGGGGACGCACACTGAAGCTTTCTTT	CASSNPQGTHTEAFF
TRBJ1-5	-	-	TRBV28	TGTGCCAGCAGTTTGGCGGGGTATAATCAGCCCCAGCATTTT	CASSLAGYNQPQHF
TRBJ1-2	-	-	TRBV7-7	TGTGCCAGCAGCCCAGGGGCTGACTATGGCTACACCTTC	CASSPGADYGYTF
TRBJ2-1	TRBD2	-	TRBV6-5	TGTGCCAGCAGTTACGTGTCTAGCGGGGCAGGTGAGCAGTTCTTC	CASSYVSSGAGEQFF
TRBJ1-1	-	once	TRBV5-1	TGCGCCAGCAGCTTGACAGGATCGAACACTGAAGCTTTCTTT	CASSLTGSNTEAFF
TRBJ1-1	TRBD1	-	TRBV28	TGTGCCAGCAGATTCACAGGGGTGACTGAAGCTTTCTTT	CASRFTGVTEAFF
TRBJ2-1	-	-	TRBV20-1	TGCAGTGCCCCCACCTACAATGAGCAGTTCTTC	CSAPTYNEQFF
TRBJ2-7	-	-	TRBV7-9	TGTGCCAGCAGCTCCCCCGGGAGCCACTACGAGCAGTACTTC	CASSSPGSHYEQYF
TRBJ2-5	TRBD1	-	TRBV7-3	TGTGCCAGCAGCCCGGGACAGGGAACAGAGACCCAGTACTTC	CASSPGQGTETQYF